The clone carrying this TCR beta chain was seen a handful of times. Its matching antigen is unknown. The sample contains more than one DNA sequence encoding this CDR3. The assay was immunoSEQ multiplex PCR, and TCRdb's table has in-frame clones only and misses some. The table includes 850,000 to 1,200,000 clones, around 74% detected once. This specimen belongs to a study of shared clonotypes between healthy human individuals. Study-level points and caveats: Only blood underwent sampling, and tissue repertoires likely differ. Estimated richness values were generally larger in naive subsets than in memory subsets. In having few donors, the study represented limited genetic and exposure-history diversity.

The CDR3 is made up of 13 amino acids. Germline assignment: CDR1 SGHRS and CDR2 YFSETQ. Trimming left V 0 bases short and J 5 bases short, with 8 bases between. The chain links TRBV5-1 to TRBJ1-1, with unresolved D. The sample taken for sequencing was memory CD4+ T cells sorted from blood. Subset indicated: CD45RA-negative fraction. This TCR came from a man between 18 and 35 years old in good health. CDR3 DNA: TGCGCCAGCAGCTTGGCGAGGGATACTGAAGCTTTCTTT. Its protein product is CASSLARDTEAFF.